The clone carrying this T cell receptor beta chain was detected ten times or more. Its antigen is not known. The data were obtained in a study of neurological immune-mediated disorders. Findings and caveats of the study: The expanded clones of different subjects shared no CDR3 amino acid sequences (suggesting private repertoires in all groups).

CDR3 size: 14 residues. Trimming at V came to 4 bases and at J to 2 bases, leaving 5 bases not matched to a gene. Looked up from germline, CDR1 is SGHRS and CDR2 is YFSETQ. TCRdb re-derived calls from the 5' RACE reads in MiXCR, one entry per CDR3 protein. Counted here are around 55,000 distinct CDR3 sequences, about 4.2% occurring once; the ten biggest clones make up around 2%. For the sorted libraries, 900,000 to 1,000,000 CD4+ or CD8+ T cells were used. The specimen was CD4+ T cells from blood. J is TRBJ2-7 and V is TRBV5-1; 8 bases match TRBD1. This TCR came from a woman in her thirties or forties with multiple sclerosis. DNA for the CDR3: TGCGCCAGCAGCGATTACAGGGGGGCCTACGAGCAGTACTTC. This gives the protein CASSDYRGAYEQYF. The whole variable domain, filled in from reference TRBV5-1 and TRBJ2-7, reads KAGVTQTPRYLIKTRGQQVTLSCSPISGHRSVSWYQQTPGQGLQFLFEYFSETQRNKGNFPGRFSGRQFSNSRSEMNVSTLELGDSALYLCASSDYRGAYEQYFGPGTRLTVT.